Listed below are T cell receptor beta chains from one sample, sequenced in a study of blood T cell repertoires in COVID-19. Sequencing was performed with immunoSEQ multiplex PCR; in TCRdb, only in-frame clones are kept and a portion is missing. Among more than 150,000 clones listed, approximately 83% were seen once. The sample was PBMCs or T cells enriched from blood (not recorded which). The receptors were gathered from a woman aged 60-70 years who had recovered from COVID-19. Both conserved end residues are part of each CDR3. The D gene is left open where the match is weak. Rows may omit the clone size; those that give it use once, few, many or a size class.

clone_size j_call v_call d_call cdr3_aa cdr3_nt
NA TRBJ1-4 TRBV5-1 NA CASSLLGASTNEKLFF TGCGCCAGCAGCTTGTTGGGAGCCTCAACCAATGAAAAACTGTTTTTT
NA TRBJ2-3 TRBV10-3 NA CASGRGGTTDTQYF TGTGCCTCCGGTAGGGGTGGTACCACAGATACGCAGTATTTT
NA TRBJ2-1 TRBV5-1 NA CASSGLVAGEQFF TGCGCCAGCAGCGGATTGGTGGCGGGCGAGCAGTTCTTC
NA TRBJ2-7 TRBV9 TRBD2 CASSVEPSGGYEQYF TGTGCCAGCAGCGTAGAGCCTAGCGGGGGATACGAGCAGTACTTC
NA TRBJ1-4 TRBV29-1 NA CSVADSNEKLFF TGCAGCGTTGCTGACTCTAATGAAAAACTGTTTTTT
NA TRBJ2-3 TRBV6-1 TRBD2 CASSVSGTSGGYTQYF TGTGCCAGCAGTGTCTCCGGGACTAGCGGGGGGTATACGCAGTATTTT
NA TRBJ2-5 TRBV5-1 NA CASSLVGDIQETQYF TGCGCCAGCAGCTTGGTAGGAGATATCCAAGAGACCCAGTACTTC
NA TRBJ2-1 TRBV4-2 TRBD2 CASSQEAGGRAGDEQFF TGTGCCAGCAGCCAAGAGGCGGGAGGACGGGCTGGTGATGAGCAGTTCTTC
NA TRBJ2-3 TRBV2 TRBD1 CASTRDSYTDTQYF TGTGCCAGCACCCGGGACAGTTACACAGATACGCAGTATTTT
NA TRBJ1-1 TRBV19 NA CASSIGPGREGTEAFF TGTGCCAGTAGTATAGGCCCCGGGAGGGAAGGCACTGAAGCTTTCTTT
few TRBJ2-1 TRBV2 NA CASSESRYNEQFF TGTGCCAGCAGTGAAAGCCGGTACAATGAGCAGTTCTTC
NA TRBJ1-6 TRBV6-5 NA CASSYSAGVNSPLHF TGTGCCAGCAGTTACTCTGCAGGGGTTAATTCACCCCTCCACTTT
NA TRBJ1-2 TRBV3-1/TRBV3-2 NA CASSQDQLSAGGYTF TGTGCCAGCAGCCAAGATCAGCTTTCCGCAGGGGGCTACACCTTC
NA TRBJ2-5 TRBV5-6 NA CASSLTGVGETQYF TGTGCCAGCAGCCTAACAGGAGTGGGAGAGACCCAGTACTTC
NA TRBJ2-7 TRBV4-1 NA CASSQGTRGYEQYF TGCGCCAGCAGCCAAGGGACAAGAGGTTACGAGCAGTACTTC
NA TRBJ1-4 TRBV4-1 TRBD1 CASSQDQASGGNEKLFF TGCGCCAGCAGCCAAGATCAGGCTTCAGGGGGTAATGAAAAACTGTTTTTT
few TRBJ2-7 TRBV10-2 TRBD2 CASSEYHTGTTHYEQYF TGCGCCAGCAGTGAGTATCATACCGGGACTACCCACTACGAGCAGTACTTC
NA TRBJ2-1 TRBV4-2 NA CASSQGRTENNEQFF TGTGCCAGCAGCCAAGGACGGACAGAGAACAATGAGCAGTTCTTC
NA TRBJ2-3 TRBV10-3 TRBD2 CAISVPSLAGDTQYF TGTGCCATCAGTGTGCCCTCACTAGCGGGAGATACGCAGTATTTT
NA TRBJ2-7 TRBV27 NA CASSPGTYEQYF TGTGCCAGCAGCCCCGGGACTTACGAGCAGTACTTC
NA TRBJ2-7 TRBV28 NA CASSLRAGNKQYF TGTGCCAGCAGTTTAAGGGCAGGGAATAAGCAGTACTTC
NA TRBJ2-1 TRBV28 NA CASSLRFEQFF TGTGCCAGCAGTTTGAGGTTTGAGCAGTTCTTC
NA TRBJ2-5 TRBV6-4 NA CASKPGETQYF TGTGCCAGCAAACCCGGAGAGACCCAGTACTTC
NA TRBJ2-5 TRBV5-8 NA CASIRGRSQETQYF TGTGCCAGCATCAGGGGACGGTCACAAGAGACCCAGTACTTC
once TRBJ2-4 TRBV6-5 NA CASRKDSLEKNIQYF TGTGCCAGCAGGAAGGACAGTTTGGAAAAAAACATTCAGTACTTC
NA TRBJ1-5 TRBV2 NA CASSELRVGQPQHF TGTGCCAGCAGTGAACTCAGGGTAGGACAGCCCCAGCATTTT
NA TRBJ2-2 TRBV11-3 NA CASSLDSPSRNTGELFF TGTGCCAGCAGCTTAGATAGCCCTAGCAGGAACACCGGGGAGCTGTTTTTT
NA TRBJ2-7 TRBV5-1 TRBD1 CASSLGGQPYEQYF TGCGCCAGCAGCTTGGGGGGACAGCCCTACGAGCAGTACTTC
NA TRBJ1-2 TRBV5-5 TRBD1 CASSLGAGQGMAHGYTF TGTGCCAGCAGCTTGGGGGCCGGACAGGGGATGGCTCATGGCTACACCTTC
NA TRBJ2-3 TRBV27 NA CASSLGRANTQYF TGTGCCAGCAGTTTGGGCAGGGCTAATACGCAGTATTTT
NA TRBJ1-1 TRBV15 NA CATSREGGRDAFF TGTGCCACCAGCAGAGAAGGGGGAAGAGATGCTTTCTTT
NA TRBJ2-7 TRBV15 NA CATSRGYEARSEQYF TGTGCCACCAGCAGAGGGTATGAGGCCCGCTCCGAGCAGTACTTC
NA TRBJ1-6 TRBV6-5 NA CASSYGLEDNSPLHF TGTGCCAGCAGTTACGGTCTGGAGGATAATTCACCCCTCCACTTT
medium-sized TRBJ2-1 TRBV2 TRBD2 CASRKWRGGHEQFF TGTGCCAGCAGGAAATGGCGGGGGGGACATGAGCAGTTCTTC
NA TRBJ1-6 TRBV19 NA CASSPRTVRASPLHF TGTGCCAGTAGTCCAAGGACAGTAAGGGCTTCACCCCTCCACTTT
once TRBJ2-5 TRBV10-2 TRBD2 CASTGTSGGQETQYF TGCGCCAGCACCGGGACTAGCGGAGGACAAGAGACCCAGTACTTC
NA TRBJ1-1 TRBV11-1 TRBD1 CASSMTGGNTEAFF TGTGCCAGCAGCATGACAGGGGGGAACACTGAAGCTTTCTTT
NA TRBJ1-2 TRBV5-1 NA CASSLDPGTNYGYTF TGCGCCAGCAGCTTGGATCCGGGAACTAACTATGGCTACACCTTC
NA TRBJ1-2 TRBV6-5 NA CASSYSGANGYTF TGTGCCAGCAGTTACTCAGGGGCGAATGGCTACACCTTC
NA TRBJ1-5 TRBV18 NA CASSPAGGANQPQHF TGTGCCAGCTCACCCGCGGGGGGGGCCAATCAGCCCCAGCATTTT
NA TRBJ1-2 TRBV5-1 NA CASSLIPDYGYTF TGCGCCAGCAGCTTGATCCCAGATTATGGCTACACCTTC
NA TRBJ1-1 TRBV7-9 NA CASSSMGGRGTEAFF TGTGCCAGCAGCTCCATGGGGGGTAGGGGTACTGAAGCTTTCTTT
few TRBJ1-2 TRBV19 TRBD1 CASSRDRGYGYTF TGTGCCAGTAGTAGGGACAGGGGCTATGGCTACACCTTC
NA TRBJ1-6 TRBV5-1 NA CASSQTGFDSPLHF TGCGCCAGCAGCCAAACAGGGTTTGATTCACCCCTCCACTTT
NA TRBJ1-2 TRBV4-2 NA CASSQASTQVHNYGYTF TGTGCCAGCAGCCAAGCCTCAACTCAAGTTCATAACTATGGCTACACCTTC
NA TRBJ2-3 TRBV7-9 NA CASGEGADTQYF TGTGCCAGCGGAGAGGGAGCAGATACGCAGTATTTT
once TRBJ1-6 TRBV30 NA CAWSGYSNSPLHF TGTGCCTGGAGTGGGTACAGTAATTCACCCCTCCACTTT
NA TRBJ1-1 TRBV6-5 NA CASSRLQSNTEAFF TGTGCCAGCAGTAGACTTCAGAGTAACACTGAAGCTTTCTTT
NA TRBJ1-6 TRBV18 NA CASSPPGRGNSPLHF TGTGCCAGCTCACCACCAGGGAGGGGTAATTCACCCCTCCACTTT
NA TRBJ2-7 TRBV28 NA CASNERSAEGEQYF TGTGCCAGCAACGAACGGTCCGCCGAGGGAGAGCAGTACTTC
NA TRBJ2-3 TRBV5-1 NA CASSLALTGIADTQYF TGCGCCAGCAGCTTGGCCTTAACAGGGATCGCAGATACGCAGTATTTT
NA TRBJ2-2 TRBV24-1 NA CATGGDRAGELFF TGTGCCACCGGAGGGGACAGAGCCGGGGAGCTGTTTTTT
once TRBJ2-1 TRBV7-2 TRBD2 CASSLGLAGNEQFF TGTGCCAGCAGCTTAGGTTTAGCGGGCAATGAGCAGTTCTTC